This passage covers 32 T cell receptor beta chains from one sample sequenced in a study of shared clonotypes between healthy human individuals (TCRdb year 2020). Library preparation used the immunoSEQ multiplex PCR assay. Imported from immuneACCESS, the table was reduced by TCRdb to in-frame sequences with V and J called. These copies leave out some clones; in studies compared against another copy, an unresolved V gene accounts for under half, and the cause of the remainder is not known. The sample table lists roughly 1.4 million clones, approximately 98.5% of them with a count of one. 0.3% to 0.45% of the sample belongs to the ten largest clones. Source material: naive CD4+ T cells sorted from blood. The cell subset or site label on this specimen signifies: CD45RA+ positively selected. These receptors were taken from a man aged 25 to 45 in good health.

This chain's CDR3 is CASSGNREGVSYNEQFF. CDR3 nucleotides: TGTGCCAGCAGCGGGAATCGGGAGGGCGTATCCTACAATGAGCAGTTCTTC. The chain couples TRBV9 to TRBJ2-1; 8 nucleotides line up with TRBD2. The CDR3 has 17 amino acids. CDR1 and CDR2 from the germline V gene are SGDLS and YYNGEE. Trimming took 3 bases from V and 1 from J; bases not matched to a gene: 9.

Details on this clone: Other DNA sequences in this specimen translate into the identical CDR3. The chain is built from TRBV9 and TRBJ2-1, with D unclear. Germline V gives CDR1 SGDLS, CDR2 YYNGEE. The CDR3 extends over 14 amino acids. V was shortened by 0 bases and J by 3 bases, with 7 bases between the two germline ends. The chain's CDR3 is CASSVVGSYNEQFF. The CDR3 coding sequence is TGTGCCAGCAGCGTAGTCGGCAGCTACAATGAGCAGTTCTTC.

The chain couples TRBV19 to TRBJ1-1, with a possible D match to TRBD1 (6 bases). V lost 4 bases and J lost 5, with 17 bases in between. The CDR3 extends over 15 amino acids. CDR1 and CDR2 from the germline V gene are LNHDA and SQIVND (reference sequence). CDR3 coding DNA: TGTGCCAGTAGTAGAAACAGGGTAGTGGTGACTGAAGCTTTCTTT. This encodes CASSRNRVVVTEAFF. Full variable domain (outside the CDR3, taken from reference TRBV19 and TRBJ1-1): DGGITQSPKYLFRKEGQNVTLSCEQNLNHDAMYWYRQDPGQGLRLIYYSQIVNDFQKGDIAEGYSVSREKKESFPLTVTSAQKNPTAFYLCASSRNRVVVTEAFFGQGTRLTVV.

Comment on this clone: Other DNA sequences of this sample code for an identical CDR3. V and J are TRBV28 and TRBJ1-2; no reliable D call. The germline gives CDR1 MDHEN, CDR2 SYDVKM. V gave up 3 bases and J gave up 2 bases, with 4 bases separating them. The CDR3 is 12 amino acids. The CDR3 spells CASSFGNYGYTF. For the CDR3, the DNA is TGTGCCAGCAGTTTCGGGAACTATGGCTACACCTTC.

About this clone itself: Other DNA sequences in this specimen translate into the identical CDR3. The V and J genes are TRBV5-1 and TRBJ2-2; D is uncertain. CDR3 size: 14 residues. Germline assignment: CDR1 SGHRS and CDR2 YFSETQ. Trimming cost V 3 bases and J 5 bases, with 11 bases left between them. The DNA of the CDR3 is TGCGCCAGCAGCTCAAGAACAGATACCGGGGAGCTGTTTTTT. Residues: CASSSRTDTGELFF.

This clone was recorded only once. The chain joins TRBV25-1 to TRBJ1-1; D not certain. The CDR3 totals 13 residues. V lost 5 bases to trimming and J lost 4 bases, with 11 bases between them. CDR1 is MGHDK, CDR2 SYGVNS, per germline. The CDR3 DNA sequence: TGTGCCAGCAGTCAGAGGGTGGGCACTGAAGCTTTCTTT. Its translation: CASSQRVGTEAFF.

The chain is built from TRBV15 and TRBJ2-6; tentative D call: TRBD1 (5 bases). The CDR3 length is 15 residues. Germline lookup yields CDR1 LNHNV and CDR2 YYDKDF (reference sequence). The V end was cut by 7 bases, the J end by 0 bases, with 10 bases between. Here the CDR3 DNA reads TGTGCCACCATGTCAGGGCTCTCTGGGGCCAACGTCCTGACTTTC. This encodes CATMSGLSGANVLTF.

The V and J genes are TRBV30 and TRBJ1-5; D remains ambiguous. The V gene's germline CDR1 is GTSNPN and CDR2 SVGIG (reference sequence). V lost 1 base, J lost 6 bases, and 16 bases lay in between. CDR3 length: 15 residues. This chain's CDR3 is CAWSGPQLVGQPQHF. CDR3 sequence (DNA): TGTGCCTGGAGTGGGCCCCAACTAGTGGGTCAGCCCCAGCATTTT.

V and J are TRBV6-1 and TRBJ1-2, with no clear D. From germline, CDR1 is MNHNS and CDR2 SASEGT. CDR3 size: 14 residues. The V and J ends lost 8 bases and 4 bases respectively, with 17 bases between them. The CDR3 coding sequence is TGTGCCAGCGCATCCACTTACGATACCTATGGCTACACCTTC. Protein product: CASASTYDTYGYTF.

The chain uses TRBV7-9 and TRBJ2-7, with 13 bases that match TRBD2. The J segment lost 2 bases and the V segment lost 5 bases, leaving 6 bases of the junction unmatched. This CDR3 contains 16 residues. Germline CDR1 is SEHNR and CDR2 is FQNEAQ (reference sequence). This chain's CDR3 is CASSTGTSGIPYEQYF. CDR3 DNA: TGTGCCAGCAGCACTGGGACTAGCGGGATACCCTACGAGCAGTACTTC.

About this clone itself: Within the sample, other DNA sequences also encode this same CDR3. The CDR3 region is CASSPPSGETQYF. CDR3 bases: TGTGCCAGCTCACCACCATCGGGAGAGACCCAGTACTTC. This sequence joins TRBV18 and TRBJ2-5; D ambiguous. V was pared by 0 bases and J by 4 bases, with 6 bases between. Germline values: CDR1 KGHSH, CDR2 LQKENI. The CDR3 runs to 13 residues.

The CDR3 DNA reads TGTGCCAGCAGCTTGGCAACTGGGACCGGGGAGCTGTTTTTT. Translated: CASSLATGTGELFF. The chain joins TRBV5-5 to TRBJ2-2; D remains unclear. Trimming stripped 0 bases from V and 5 bases from J, with 8 bases between. CDR3 length equals 14 residues. The germline gives CDR1 SGHKS, CDR2 YYEKEE (reference sequence).

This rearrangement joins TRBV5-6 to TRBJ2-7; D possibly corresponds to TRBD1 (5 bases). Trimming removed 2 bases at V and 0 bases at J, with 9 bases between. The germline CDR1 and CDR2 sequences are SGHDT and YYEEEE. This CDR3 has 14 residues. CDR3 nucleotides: TGTGCCAGCAGCTTCAGGGTCCTCTCCTACGAGCAGTACTTC. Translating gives CASSFRVLSYEQYF.

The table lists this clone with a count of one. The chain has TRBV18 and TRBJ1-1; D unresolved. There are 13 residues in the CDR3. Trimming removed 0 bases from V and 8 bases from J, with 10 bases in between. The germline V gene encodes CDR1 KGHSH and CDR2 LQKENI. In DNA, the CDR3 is TGTGCCAGCTCACCACCGGAACAGATCGAAGCTTTCTTT. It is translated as CASSPPEQIEAFF. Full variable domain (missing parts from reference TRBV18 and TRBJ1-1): NAGVMQNPRHLVRRRGQEARLRCSPMKGHSHVYWYRQLPEEGLKFMVYLQKENIIDESGMPKERFSAEFPKEGPSILRIQQVVRGDSAAYFCASSPPEQIEAFFGQGTRLTVV.

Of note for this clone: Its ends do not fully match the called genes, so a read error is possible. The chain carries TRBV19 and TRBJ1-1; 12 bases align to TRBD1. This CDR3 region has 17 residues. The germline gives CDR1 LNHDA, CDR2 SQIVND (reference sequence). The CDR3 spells CASRIAGTGGLNTEAFF. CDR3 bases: TGTGCCAGTAGAATAGCCGGGACAGGGGGCCTGAACACTGAAGCTTTCTTT. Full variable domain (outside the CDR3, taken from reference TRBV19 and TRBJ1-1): DGGITQSPKYLFRKEGQNVTLSCEQNLNHDAMYWYRQDPGQGLRLIYYSQIVNDFQKGDIAEGYSVSREKKESFPLTVTSAQKNPTAFYLCASRIAGTGGLNTEAFFGQGTRLTVV.

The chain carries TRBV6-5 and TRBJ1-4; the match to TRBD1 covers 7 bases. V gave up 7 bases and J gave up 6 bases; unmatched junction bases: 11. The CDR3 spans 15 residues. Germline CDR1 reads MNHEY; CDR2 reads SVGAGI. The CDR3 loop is CASTWGTGQHEKLFF. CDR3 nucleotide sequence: TGTGCCAGCACCTGGGGAACGGGACAGCATGAAAAACTGTTTTTT.

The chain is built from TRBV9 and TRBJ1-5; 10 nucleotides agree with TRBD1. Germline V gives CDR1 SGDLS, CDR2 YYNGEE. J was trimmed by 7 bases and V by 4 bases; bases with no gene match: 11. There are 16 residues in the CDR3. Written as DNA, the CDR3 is TGTGCCAGCAGCCCCGGGACAGGGGCGTATGGACAGCCCCAGCATTTT. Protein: CASSPGTGAYGQPQHF.

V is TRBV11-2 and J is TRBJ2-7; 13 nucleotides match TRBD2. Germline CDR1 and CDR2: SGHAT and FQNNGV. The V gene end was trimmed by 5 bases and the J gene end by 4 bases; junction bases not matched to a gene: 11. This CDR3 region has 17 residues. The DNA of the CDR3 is TGTGCCAGCAGCGCATCTGTTGGACTAGCGGGAGCTTACGAGCAGTACTTC. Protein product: CASSASVGLAGAYEQYF. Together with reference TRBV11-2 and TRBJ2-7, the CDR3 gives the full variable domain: EAGVAQSPRYKIIEKRQSVAFWCNPISGHATLYWYQQILGQGPKLLIQFQNNGVVDDSQLPKDRFSAERLKGVDSTLKIQPAKLEDSAVYLCASSASVGLAGAYEQYFGPGTRLTVT.

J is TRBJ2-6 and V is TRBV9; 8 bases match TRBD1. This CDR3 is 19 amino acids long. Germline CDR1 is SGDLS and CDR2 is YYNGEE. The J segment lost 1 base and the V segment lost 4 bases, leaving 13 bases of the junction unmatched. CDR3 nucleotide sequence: TGTGCCAGCAGCCCCTCTACGACAGGGGAGGTTTCTGGGGCCAACGTCCTGACTTTC. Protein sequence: CASSPSTTGEVSGANVLTF.

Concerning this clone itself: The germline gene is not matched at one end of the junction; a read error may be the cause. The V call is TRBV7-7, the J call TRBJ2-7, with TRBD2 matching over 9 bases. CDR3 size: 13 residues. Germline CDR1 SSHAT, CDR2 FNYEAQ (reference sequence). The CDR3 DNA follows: TGTGCTAGCAGCTTGGGACTAGCAGACGAGCAGTACTTC. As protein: CASSLGLADEQYF.

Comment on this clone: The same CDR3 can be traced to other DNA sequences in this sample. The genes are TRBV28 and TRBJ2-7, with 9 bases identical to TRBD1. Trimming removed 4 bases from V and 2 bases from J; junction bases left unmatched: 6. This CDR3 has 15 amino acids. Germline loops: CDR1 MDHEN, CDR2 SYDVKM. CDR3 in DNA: TGTGCCAGCAGTTCGCCGGGACAGGGCCCCTACGAGCAGTACTTC. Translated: CASSSPGQGPYEQYF.

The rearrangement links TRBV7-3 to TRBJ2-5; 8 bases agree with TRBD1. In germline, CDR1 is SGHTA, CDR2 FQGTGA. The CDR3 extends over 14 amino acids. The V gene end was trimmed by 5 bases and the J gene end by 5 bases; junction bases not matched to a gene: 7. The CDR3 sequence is CASSQQGERETQYF. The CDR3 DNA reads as TGTGCCAGCAGCCAACAGGGGGAACGGGAGACCCAGTACTTC.

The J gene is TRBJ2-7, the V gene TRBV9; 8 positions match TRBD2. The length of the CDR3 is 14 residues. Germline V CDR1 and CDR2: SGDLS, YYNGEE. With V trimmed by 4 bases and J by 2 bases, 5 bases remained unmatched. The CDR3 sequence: CASSPPGLAYEQYF. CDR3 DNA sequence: TGTGCCAGCAGCCCCCCGGGACTAGCCTACGAGCAGTACTTC.

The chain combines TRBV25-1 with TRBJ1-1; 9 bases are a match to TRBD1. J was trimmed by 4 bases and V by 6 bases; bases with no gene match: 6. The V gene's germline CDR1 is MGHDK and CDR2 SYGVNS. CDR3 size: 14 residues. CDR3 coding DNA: TGTGCCAGCAGGGAGGGGGGACAGGGCACTGAAGCTTTCTTT. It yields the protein CASREGGQGTEAFF.

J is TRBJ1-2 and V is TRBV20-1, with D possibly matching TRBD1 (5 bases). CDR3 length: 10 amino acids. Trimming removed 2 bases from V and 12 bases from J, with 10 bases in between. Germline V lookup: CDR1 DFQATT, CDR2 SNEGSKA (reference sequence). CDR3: CSARSGAHTF. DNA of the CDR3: TGCAGTGCTAGATCCGGGGCCCACACCTTC.

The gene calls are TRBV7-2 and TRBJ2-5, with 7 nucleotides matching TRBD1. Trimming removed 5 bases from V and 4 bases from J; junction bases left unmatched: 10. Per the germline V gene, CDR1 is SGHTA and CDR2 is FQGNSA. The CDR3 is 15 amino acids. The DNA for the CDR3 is TGTGCCAGCAGCATTCTCATACAGGGGCGAGAGACCCAGTACTTC. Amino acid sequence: CASSILIQGRETQYF.

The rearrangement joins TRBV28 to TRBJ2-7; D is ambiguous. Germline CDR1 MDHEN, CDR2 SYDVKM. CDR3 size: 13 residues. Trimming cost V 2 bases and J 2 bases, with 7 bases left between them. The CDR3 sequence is CASSLVGPYEQYF. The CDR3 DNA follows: TGTGCCAGCAGTTTAGTGGGTCCCTACGAGCAGTACTTC.

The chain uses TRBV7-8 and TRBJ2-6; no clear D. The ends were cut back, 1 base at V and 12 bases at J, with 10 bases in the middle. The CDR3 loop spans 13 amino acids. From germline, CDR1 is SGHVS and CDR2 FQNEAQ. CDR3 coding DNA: TGTGCCAGCAGCTTAGGCCCCGTCGTCGTCCTGACTTTC. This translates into CASSLGPVVVLTF.

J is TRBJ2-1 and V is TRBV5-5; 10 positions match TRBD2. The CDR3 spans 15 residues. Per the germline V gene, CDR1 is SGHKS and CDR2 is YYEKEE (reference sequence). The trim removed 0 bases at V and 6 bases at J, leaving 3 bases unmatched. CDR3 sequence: CASSLEGLASNEQFF. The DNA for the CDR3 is TGTGCCAGCAGCTTGGAGGGACTAGCGAGCAATGAGCAGTTCTTC.

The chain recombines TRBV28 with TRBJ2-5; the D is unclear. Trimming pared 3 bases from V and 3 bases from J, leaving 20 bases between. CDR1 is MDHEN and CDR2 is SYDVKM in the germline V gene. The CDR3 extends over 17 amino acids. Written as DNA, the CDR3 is TGTGCCAGCAGTTTCGCCCTAGTTGGGCGAGTTGAAGAGACCCAGTACTTC. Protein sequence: CASSFALVGRVEETQYF.

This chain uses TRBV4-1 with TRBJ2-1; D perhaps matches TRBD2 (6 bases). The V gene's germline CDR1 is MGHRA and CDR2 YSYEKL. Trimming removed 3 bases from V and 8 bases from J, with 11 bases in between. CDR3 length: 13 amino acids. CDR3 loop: CASSHGGRDEQFF. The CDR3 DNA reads TGCGCCAGCAGCCATGGAGGGAGAGATGAGCAGTTCTTC.

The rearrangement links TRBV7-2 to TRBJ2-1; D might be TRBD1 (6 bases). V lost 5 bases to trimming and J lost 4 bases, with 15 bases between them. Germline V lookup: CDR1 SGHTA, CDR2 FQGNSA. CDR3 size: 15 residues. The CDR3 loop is CASSPYTGWYNEQFF. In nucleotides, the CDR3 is TGTGCCAGCAGCCCCTACACAGGGTGGTACAATGAGCAGTTCTTC.